This T cell receptor (beta chain) was captured by sequencing in a study of regulatory T cells in long-lasting Graves disease. Both iRepertoire HTBI primers and Arm-PCR of CDR3 regions were used to build the TCR beta libraries. From the multiplex PCR reads, TCRdb called clonotypes with MiXCR, one entry per CDR3 protein. Among 400,000 to 500,000 distinct CDR3 sequences listed, around 20% were seen once. Noted time point: persistent/refractory GD, antithyroid drugs over 5 years with positive TRAb. There was RNA extracted from PBMCs, and the TCR library was made from it. This receptor was obtained from a female donor with Graves disease. The sequences come from peripheral blood mononuclear cells (PBMCs), collected when the disease was refractory, from a patient treated with antithyroid drugs.

The CDR3: CASSLREYF. The CDR3, as DNA: TGTGCCAGCAGTCTAAGGGAGTACTTC. This chain connects TRBV27 to TRBJ2-7; no clear D. The CDR3 length is 9 residues. The germline V gene encodes CDR1 MNHEY and CDR2 SMNVEV (reference sequence). V was shortened by 5 bases and J by 11 bases, with 7 bases between the two germline ends.